Below, 21 T cell receptor beta chains from the same sample are listed, as sequenced in a study of T-cell reconstitution after alpha-beta-depleted transplantation in children. The TCRbeta library incorporated unique molecular identifiers. TCRdb analysed the PCR reads with MiXCR anew, one entry per CDR3 protein. Counted here are about 500,000 distinct CDR3 sequences, about an eighth occurring once; the ten biggest clones make up 14%. Sequences were derived from PBMCs, mostly from graft donor cells, sampled 180 days after TCRalphabeta/CD19-depleted stem cell transplant. The receptors were gathered from a female patient aged 2-10 years who had a stem cell transplant for aplastic anemia, so the T cells may come from the graft donor.

This clonotype has a count of ten or more. The V call is TRBV7-2, the J call TRBJ2-3, with 14 bases matching TRBD2. Germline CDR1 SGHTA, CDR2 FQGNSA. V gave up 4 bases and J gave up 4 bases; unmatched junction bases: 4. This CDR3 has 16 residues. CDR3 DNA: TGTGCCAGCAGCTCGGGACTAGCGGGAGCGCCAGATACGCAGTATTTT. Its translation is CASSSGLAGAPDTQYF.

This clonotype was observed at least ten times. The V call is TRBV18, the J call TRBJ1-1, with unresolved D. V was pared by 1 base and J by 3 bases, with 3 bases between. Germline V CDR1 and CDR2: KGHSH, LQKENI. The CDR3 runs 12 residues. In DNA form, the CDR3 reads TGTGCCAGCTCACCACGGTACACTGAAGCTTTCTTT. Translation gives CASSPRYTEAFF.

The chain carries TRBV13 and TRBJ2-1; D might be TRBD1 (6 bases). This CDR3 contains 16 residues. Germline V gene data show CDR1 as PRHDT and CDR2 as FYEKMQ (reference sequence). Trimming shortened V by 0 bases and J by 5 bases, and 14 bases separated the two germline ends. CDR3 in DNA: TGTGCCAGCAGCTTAGGTCAGGGGCTAACTCACAATGAGCAGTTCTTC. Protein product: CASSLGQGLTHNEQFF.

This clonotype has only a few counts. This rearrangement joins TRBV18 to TRBJ2-1; 12 bases are shared with TRBD2. V was clipped by 4 bases and J by 9 bases; unmatched bases: 13. CDR1 KGHSH and CDR2 LQKENI come from the germline V gene. The CDR3 runs 17 residues. Here the CDR3 DNA reads TGTGCCAGCTCACGAATAACCGGACTAGCGGGGAACTCTGAGCAGTTCTTC. It encodes CASSRITGLAGNSEQFF.

In this sample, this clonotype turned up a few times. The genes are TRBV21-1 and TRBJ1-2; the D segment call TRBD1 is taken from the table without a DNA check. TRBV21-1 corresponds to a pseudogene. There are 16 residues in the CDR3. CDR3 in amino acids: CASSKERDTSNYGYTF. The CDR3 DNA follows: TGTGCCAGCAGCAAAGAGCGGGACACCTCTAACTATGGCTACACCTTC.

This clonotype was seen many times. The V call is TRBV5-1, the J call TRBJ2-1, with D perhaps matching TRBD2 (5 bases). The germline V and J ends were trimmed by 0 bases and 8 bases, with 9 bases remaining between them. Per germline, CDR1 SGHRS and CDR2 YFSETQ. This CDR3 contains 13 residues. The CDR3 DNA sequence: TGCGCCAGCAGCTTGGCAGGTAGCGATGAGCAGTTCTTC. Translated: CASSLAGSDEQFF. Looking up the rest from reference TRBV5-1 and TRBJ2-1 gives the full variable domain: KAGVTQTPRYLIKTRGQQVTLSCSPISGHRSVSWYQQTPGQGLQFLFEYFSETQRNKGNFPGRFSGRQFSNSRSEMNVSTLELGDSALYLCASSLAGSDEQFFGPGTRLTVL.

This clonotype was observed a handful of times. The rearrangement uses TRBV12-3 or TRBV12-4 and TRBJ1-1; D call uncertain. This CDR3 has 13 residues. Trimming took 3 bases from V and 7 from J, leaving 12 bases between them. CDR3 amino acids: CASSFYKWDEAFF. The CDR3 nucleotides read TGTGCCAGCAGTTTCTATAAGTGGGATGAAGCTTTCTTT.

This clonotype was observed at least ten times. The gene calls are TRBV5-1 and TRBJ2-7; D uncertain. The CDR3 runs 10 residues. V lost 9 bases and J lost 1, with 5 bases in between. The germline CDR1 and CDR2 sequences are SGHRS and YFSETQ. The CDR3 DNA reads as TGCGCCACCCCTTCCTACGAGCAGTACGTC. Protein sequence: CATPSYEQYV.

This clonotype was counted only a few times. J is TRBJ2-7 and V is TRBV5-1; D possibly corresponds to TRBD2 (5 bases). Trimming removed 5 bases at V and 3 bases at J, with 18 bases between. CDR3 size: 15 residues. CDR1 and CDR2 (germline): SGHRS, YFSETQ. CDR3 sequence reads: CASRDSVGVIYEQYF. In DNA form, the CDR3 reads TGCGCCAGCAGAGATTCAGTGGGAGTGATCTACGAGCAGTACTTC.

This clonotype came up a few times. V and J are TRBV20-1 and TRBJ1-1; no reliable D call. Germline CDR1 is DFQATT and CDR2 is SNEGSKA (reference sequence). The ends were cut back, 7 bases at V and 1 base at J, with 7 bases in the middle. This CDR3 spans 11 amino acids. CDR3 nucleotide sequence: TGCAGTGGAAGACCGAACACTGAAGCTTTCTTT. Protein product: CSGRPNTEAFF.

This clonotype was picked up many times. The rearrangement joins TRBV20-1 to TRBJ2-3, with 8 bases lining up with TRBD2. The V segment lost 0 bases and the J segment 0 bases; nucleotides outside the gene matches: 14. The CDR3 loop spans 19 amino acids. The germline CDR1 and CDR2 sequences are DFQATT and SNEGSKA (reference sequence). The CDR3 loop is CSARDGGHGSGGSTDTQYF. In DNA form, the CDR3 reads TGCAGTGCTAGAGATGGGGGACACGGGAGCGGGGGAAGCACAGATACGCAGTATTTT.

A few counts support this clonotype. The chain recombines TRBV7-2 with TRBJ2-1, with 11 bases matching TRBD2. Germline V gives CDR1 SGHTA, CDR2 FQGNSA. The CDR3 spans 16 residues. Trimming at V came to 4 bases and at J to 5 bases, leaving 7 bases not matched to a gene. The CDR3 bases are TGTGCCAGCAGCTCCCTTTTAGCGGGAGGGCACAATGAGCAGTTCTTC. Translation gives CASSSLLAGGHNEQFF.

This clonotype appeared a few times. The V and J genes are TRBV6-5 and TRBJ2-5; possible D gene TRBD1, 5 bases. The length of the CDR3 is 15 residues. Germline assignment: CDR1 MNHEY and CDR2 SVGAGI. The germline V and J ends were trimmed by 0 bases and 5 bases, with 13 bases remaining between them. DNA for the CDR3: TGTGCCAGCAGTTACTCGCAGGGTTCTACGGAGACCCAGTACTTC. As protein: CASSYSQGSTETQYF.

This clonotype was observed many times. The chain combines TRBV6-5 with TRBJ2-1; no clear D gene. The V gene lost 6 bases and the J gene lost 6 bases, with 9 bases spanning the gap. There are 12 residues in the CDR3. Germline CDR1 reads MNHEY; CDR2 reads SVGAGI. CDR3 in DNA: TGTGCCAGCAGAACCTACAGCAATGAGCAGTTCTTC. Its protein product is CASRTYSNEQFF.

Many counts were recorded for this clonotype. The V and J genes are TRBV4-3 and TRBJ2-3; 7 bases align to TRBD2. V gave up 0 bases and J gave up 0 bases; unmatched junction bases: 15. CDR1 is LGHNA, CDR2 YSLEER, per germline. This CDR3 is 20 amino acids long. CDR3 residues: CASSQEGLAETPRSTDTQYF. The CDR3 nucleotides read TGCGCCAGCAGCCAAGAAGGGCTAGCGGAGACCCCCAGGAGCACAGATACGCAGTATTTT.

This clonotype was observed a handful of times. The CDR3 DNA sequence: TGCGCCAGCAGCCAAGATGCGCACCTCTCCTACGAGCAGTACTTC. It specifies CASSQDAHLSYEQYF. This sequence joins TRBV4-3 and TRBJ2-7, with unresolved D. Trimming shortened V by 0 bases and J by 0 bases, and 9 bases separated the two germline ends. CDR1 and CDR2 (germline): LGHNA, YSLEER. This CDR3 has 15 residues.

This clonotype was observed a few times. The chain has TRBV3-1 and TRBJ1-2; TRBD1 is a possible D gene (5 bases). The germline V gene has CDR1 LGHDT and CDR2 YNNKEL (reference sequence). Trimming took 8 bases from V and 2 from J, leaving 12 bases between them. This CDR3 is 13 amino acids long. CDR3 amino acids: CASAVGDNYGYTF. CDR3 in DNA: TGTGCCAGCGCAGTGGGGGACAACTATGGCTACACCTTC.

This chain links TRBV6-1 with TRBJ1-2, with a weak D call TRBD1 (6 bases). V gave up 6 bases and J gave up 1 base, with 9 bases separating them. CDR1 and CDR2 from the germline V gene are MNHNS and SASEGT. This CDR3 region has 13 residues. The chain's CDR3 is CASRDSVNYGYTF. The CDR3, as DNA: TGTGCCAGCAGGGACAGCGTTAACTATGGCTACACCTTC.

This clonotype was observed at least ten times. The rearrangement joins TRBV5-1 to TRBJ2-5; TRBD1 aligns across 10 bases. Germline-derived CDR1 and CDR2 are SGHRS and YFSETQ. Unmatched junction bases numbered 15, after V lost 0 bases and J lost 4 bases. The CDR3 has 19 residues. This chain's CDR3 is CASSLAGTGVSGARETQYF. DNA of the CDR3: TGCGCCAGCAGCTTGGCCGGGACAGGGGTTTCCGGTGCACGAGAGACCCAGTACTTC.

This clonotype was seen at least ten times. The chain couples TRBV21-1 to TRBJ2-7. TRBV21-1 is labeled a pseudogene. The CDR3 extends over 14 amino acids. The CDR3 sequence: CASSKVHSSYEQYF. CDR3 bases: TGTGCCAGCAGCAAAGTGCACAGCTCCTACGAGCAGTACTTC.

This clonotype has only a few counts. The chain is built from TRBV28 and TRBJ2-5; D unclear. The ends were cut back, 2 bases at V and 5 bases at J, with 6 bases in the middle. In germline, CDR1 is MDHEN, CDR2 SYDVKM. The CDR3 is made up of 12 amino acids. The DNA for the CDR3 is TGTGCCAGCAGTTTAAAGAGTGAGACCCAGTACTTC. Protein product: CASSLKSETQYF.